The TCR beta chain under discussion was sequenced for a study of response to subunit inactivated influenza vaccine. Study results and caveats: Each seasonal influenza vaccination, the authors suggested, recruits few new T cells.

Of note for this clonotype: Its specificity is unknown.

Germline V gene sequence: CDR1 DFQATT, CDR2 SNEGSKA (reference sequence). The CDR3 consists of 15 residues. Trimming stripped 3 bases from V and 5 bases from J, with 19 bases between. TCRdb passed the RT-PCR reads through MiXCR, listing each CDR3 protein once. The table has 530,000 or so distinct CDR3 sequences, around 25% seen once; the top ten hold under 2.5%. The sequencing used CD4+ T cells sorted from PBMCs, collected approximately 5 days after vaccination. This clonotype was obtained from a man aged 45-65 years who received an inactivated influenza vaccine. This chain uses TRBV20-1 with TRBJ2-5; possibly TRBD2 for D (6 bases). CDR3 protein: CSASFLRDAGETQYF. The CDR3 DNA follows: TGCAGTGCTAGCTTTTTGCGGGACGCGGGGGAGACCCAGTACTTC.